This T cell receptor beta chain came from a study of cytomegalovirus exposure and HLA in healthy donors. This clone came up a few times. What it binds is not known. PCR primers comprised 60 Vbeta and 13 Jbeta primers. Sequenced by immunoSEQ multiplex PCR; TCRdb stores in-frame clones only, minus some. There are around 190,000 clones in the sample; under 80% occur only once, and over 4% lies in the top ten. CDR1 is SGHRS, CDR2 YFSETQ, per germline. V was pared by 4 bases and J by 3 bases, with 9 bases of the junction left unmatched. This CDR3 has 15 residues. Study results and caveats: According to a later analysis, donors in an Asian-associated ancestry cluster reportedly had fewer N-insertions than the approximately 670-donor mean. The authors reported that TCR beta sequences could predict HLA-A and HLA-B alleles. These predictions were accurate for most subjects in the first cohort. Cytomegalovirus status was reportedly diagnosed by the classifier with high specificity and sensitivity. The availability of immune exposure information extended only to CMV serostatus.

The sample comprised PBMCs. This chain connects TRBV5-1 to TRBJ2-7; the match to TRBD2 covers 8 bases. This clonotype was obtained from a man younger than 45 in good health and CMV-seropositive. The CDR3: CASSAPGSGDYEQYF. In nucleotides, the CDR3 is TGCGCCAGCAGCGCCCCGGGTAGCGGGGACTACGAGCAGTACTTC. Supplemented by reference TRBV5-1 and TRBJ2-7, the full variable domain reads KAGVTQTPRYLIKTRGQQVTLSCSPISGHRSVSWYQQTPGQGLQFLFEYFSETQRNKGNFPGRFSGRQFSNSRSEMNVSTLELGDSALYLCASSAPGSGDYEQYFGPGTRLTVT.